Presented here are 5 T cell receptor beta chains from one specimen sequenced in a study of T cells and copy number aberrations in small-cell lung cancer. Measured with immunoSEQ multiplex PCR; TCRdb has only the in-frame clones, and not every one. The profile shows 6,000 to 7,500 clones, about four fifths of them singletons. Sequenced material: normal tissue next to the tumor. Every receptor here comes from a woman aged 45-59 years with small cell lung cancer.

This clone was seen a handful of times. The chain is built from TRBV2 and TRBJ2-1, with D possibly TRBD1 on 7 matching bases. The CDR3 is 12 residues long. V was shortened by 8 bases and J by 10 bases, with 15 bases between the two germline ends. Germline lookup yields CDR1 SNHLY and CDR2 FYNNEI. CDR3 protein: CASLTPGGEQFF. As DNA, the CDR3 is TGTGCCAGCTTGACCCCAGGGGGGGAGCAGTTCTTC.

The chain carries TRBV6-4 and TRBJ2-3; D remains ambiguous. The germline gives CDR1 MRHNA, CDR2 SNTAGT. The CDR3 runs to 15 residues. Trimming cost V 5 bases and J 0 bases, with 12 bases left between them. CDR3 sequence (DNA): TGTGCCAGCAGTCGCACAGATACTAGCACAGATACGCAGTATTTT. Protein product: CASSRTDTSTDTQYF.

The genes are TRBV6-1 and TRBJ1-5; D is perhaps TRBD1 (5 bases). The CDR3 is 15 residues long. Trimming took off 5 bases at V and 4 bases at J, with 15 bases between the two ends. CDR1 MNHNS and CDR2 SASEGT come from the germline V gene. The DNA for the CDR3 is TGTGCCAGCAGTATTGACATCGGGGGGAATCAGCCCCAGCATTTT. Protein sequence: CASSIDIGGNQPQHF.

The V gene is TRBV6-5, the J gene TRBJ2-5; D is unclear. This CDR3 comprises 13 residues. Germline CDR1 reads MNHEY; CDR2 reads SVGAGI. V was clipped by 2 bases and J by 4 bases, with 8 bases between them. The CDR3, as DNA: TGTGCCAGCAGTTACCGAATTGGAGAGACCCAGTACTTC. Residues: CASSYRIGETQYF.

The chain carries TRBV18 and TRBJ2-1; TRBD1 matches at 7 bases. Germline V gene sequence: CDR1 KGHSH, CDR2 LQKENI. The CDR3 contains 16 residues. Trimming cost V 3 bases and J 5 bases; bases outside gene matches: 10. The CDR3 here is CASSPRYRQGDNEQFF. In DNA form, the CDR3 reads TGTGCCAGCTCACCGCGGTATCGACAGGGTGACAATGAGCAGTTCTTC. The variable domain in full, with the rest retrieved from reference TRBV18 and TRBJ2-1, is NAGVMQNPRHLVRRRGQEARLRCSPMKGHSHVYWYRQLPEEGLKFMVYLQKENIIDESGMPKERFSAEFPKEGPSILRIQQVVRGDSAAYFCASSPRYRQGDNEQFFGPGTRLTVL.